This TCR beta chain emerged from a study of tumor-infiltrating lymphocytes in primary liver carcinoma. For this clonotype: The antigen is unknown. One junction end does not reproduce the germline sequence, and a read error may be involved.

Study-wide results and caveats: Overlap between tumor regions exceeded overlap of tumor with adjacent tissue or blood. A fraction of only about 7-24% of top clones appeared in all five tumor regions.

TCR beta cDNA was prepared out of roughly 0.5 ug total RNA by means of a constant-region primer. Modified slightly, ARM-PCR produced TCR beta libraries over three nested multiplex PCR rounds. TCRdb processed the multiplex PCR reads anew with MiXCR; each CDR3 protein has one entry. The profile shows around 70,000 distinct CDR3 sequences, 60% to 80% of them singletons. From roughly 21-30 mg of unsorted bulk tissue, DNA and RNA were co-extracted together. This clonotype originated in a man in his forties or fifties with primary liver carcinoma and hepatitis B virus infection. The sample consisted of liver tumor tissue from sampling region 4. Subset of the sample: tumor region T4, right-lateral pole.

CDR3 DNA sequence: TGTGCCAGCAGTTTGGCCCCCCGGACAGGGGGGATCTACGGGCAGTACTTC. This sequence encodes CASSLAPRTGGIYGQYF. V usage is TRBV5-5 and J usage is TRBJ2-7, with 10 bases lining up with TRBD1. CDR3 length: 17 residues. CDR1 and CDR2 from the germline V gene are SGHKS and YYEKEE (reference sequence). Based on the CDR3 plus reference TRBV5-5 and TRBJ2-7, the full variable domain is DAGVTQSPTHLIKTRGQQVTLRCSPISGHKSVSWYQQVLGQGPQFIFQYYEKEERGRGNFPDRFSARQFPNYSSELNVNALLLGDSALYLCASSLAPRTGGIYGQYFGPGTRLTVT.